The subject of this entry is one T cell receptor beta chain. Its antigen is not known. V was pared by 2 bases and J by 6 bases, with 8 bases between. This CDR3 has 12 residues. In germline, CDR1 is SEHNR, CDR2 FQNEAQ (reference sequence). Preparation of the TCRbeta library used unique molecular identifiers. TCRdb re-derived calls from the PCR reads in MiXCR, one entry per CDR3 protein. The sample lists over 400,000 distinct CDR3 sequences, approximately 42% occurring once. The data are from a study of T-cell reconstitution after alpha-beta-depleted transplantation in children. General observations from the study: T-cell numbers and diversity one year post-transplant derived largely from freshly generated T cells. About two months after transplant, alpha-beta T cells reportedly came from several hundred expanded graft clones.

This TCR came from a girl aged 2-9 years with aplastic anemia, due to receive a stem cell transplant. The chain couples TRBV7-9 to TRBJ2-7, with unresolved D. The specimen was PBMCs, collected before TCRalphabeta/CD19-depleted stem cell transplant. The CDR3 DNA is TGTGCCAGCAGCTTAAAGGTTACCGAGCAGTACTTC. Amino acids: CASSLKVTEQYF.